The next 19 T cell receptor beta chains were all read from a single sample in a study of OX40 agonist ivuxolimab in advanced cancers. To prepare the library, the immunoSEQ multiplex PCR assay was applied. TCRdb carries this immuneACCESS record with in-frame sequences only. Its versions omit some clonotypes, under half of them owing to an unresolved V gene in the studies checked, with the rest unexplained. Here the sample has about 150,000 clones; approximately 94% occur a single time. The biggest ten clones account for approximately 1% of the sample. Sequenced material: CD4+ or CD8+ T cells sorted from blood, taken in a trial of the OX40 agonist ivuxolimab. The receptors stem from an adult with an advanced solid tumor such as melanoma, head and neck, liver or kidney cancer.

V usage is TRBV7-8 and J usage is TRBJ2-3; weak D call: TRBD2 (6 bases). The V end lost 4 bases, the J end lost 2 bases, and 13 bases lay between the germline ends. Germline values: CDR1 SGHVS, CDR2 FQNEAQ. The CDR3 totals 15 residues. The CDR3 region is CASSYRRAHTDTQYF. CDR3 DNA: TGTGCCAGCAGCTATAGGAGGGCACACACAGATACGCAGTATTTT.

The chain recombines TRBV28 with TRBJ1-2; tentative D call: TRBD1 (6 bases). Trimming removed 6 bases from V and 8 bases from J, with 16 bases in between. The CDR3 extends over 13 amino acids. CDR1 and CDR2 from the germline V gene are MDHEN and SYDVKM. The CDR3 reads CASSPDSFGGYTF. The CDR3 DNA reads as TGTGCCAGCAGCCCGGACAGTTTCGGCGGCTACACCTTC.

The chain links TRBV5-4 to TRBJ2-5; D is undetermined. The CDR3 is made up of 13 amino acids. The V gene's germline CDR1 is SGHNT and CDR2 YYREEE (reference sequence). Trimming removed 1 base at V and 5 bases at J, with 9 bases between. This CDR3 reads CASSLSLAETQYF. CDR3 bases: TGTGCCAGCAGCTTGAGTTTAGCTGAGACCCAGTACTTC.

V is TRBV18 and J is TRBJ1-3; D gene ambiguous. This CDR3 contains 13 residues. The germline CDR1 and CDR2 sequences are KGHSH and LQKENI. Trimming took 4 bases from V and 6 from J, leaving 10 bases between them. CDR3 in DNA: TGTGCCAGCTCACGAGAACAGAAAAACACCATATATTTT. Its translation is CASSREQKNTIYF. The full variable domain, completed using reference TRBV18 and TRBJ1-3, is NAGVMQNPRHLVRRRGQEARLRCSPMKGHSHVYWYRQLPEEGLKFMVYLQKENIIDESGMPKERFSAEFPKEGPSILRIQQVVRGDSAAYFCASSREQKNTIYFGEGSWLTVV.

The CDR3 loop reads CASSFKRGHSYEQYF. The CDR3 region has the DNA TGTGCCAGCAGCTTCAAGAGGGGGCATTCCTACGAGCAGTACTTC. This chain connects TRBV11-3 to TRBJ2-7, with 7 bases identical to TRBD1. Germline V gene lookup returns CDR1 SGHNT and CDR2 YENEEA. V shed 3 bases and J 1 base; nucleotides not matched to a gene: 6. CDR3 size: 15 residues.

This clone came up once. The chain employs TRBV19 and TRBJ2-3; no clear D gene. Trimming pared 7 bases from V and 0 bases from J, leaving 11 bases between. The CDR3 covers 14 residues. Germline V lookup: CDR1 LNHDA, CDR2 SQIVND (reference sequence). The CDR3 is CASKPQSSTDTQYF. CDR3 sequence (DNA): TGTGCCAGTAAGCCCCAATCTAGCACAGATACGCAGTATTTT.

This clone was found once. The chain recombines TRBV19 with TRBJ1-1; tentatively, D is TRBD1 (5 bases). The length of the CDR3 is 14 residues. In germline, CDR1 is LNHDA, CDR2 SQIVND (reference sequence). V was cut by 5 bases and J by 4 bases, with 14 bases left in between. CDR3 bases: TGTGCCAGTAGTGGGGCGGGTGTTTCCACTGAAGCTTTCTTT. It specifies CASSGAGVSTEAFF. Together with reference TRBV19 and TRBJ1-1, the CDR3 gives the full variable domain: DGGITQSPKYLFRKEGQNVTLSCEQNLNHDAMYWYRQDPGQGLRLIYYSQIVNDFQKGDIAEGYSVSREKKESFPLTVTSAQKNPTAFYLCASSGAGVSTEAFFGQGTRLTVV.

The chain is built from TRBV5-1 and TRBJ2-7; TRBD1 aligns across 7 bases. CDR3 length equals 16 residues. Losses at the gene ends were 0 bases for V and 4 bases for J; bases not matched to a gene: 10. Looked up from germline, CDR1 is SGHRS and CDR2 is YFSETQ. CDR3 in DNA: TGCGCCAGCAGCTTGGGAGACAGGGTACCGTCGTACGAGCAGTACTTC. This gives the protein CASSLGDRVPSYEQYF.

As DNA, the CDR3 is TGTGCCAGCAGCTTCACGGGACAGGGGAACACCGGGGAGCTGTTTTTT. It yields the protein CASSFTGQGNTGELFF. The J gene is TRBJ2-2, the V gene TRBV7-2, with 9 bases aligning to TRBD1. CDR3 size: 16 residues. Germline assignment: CDR1 SGHTA and CDR2 FQGNSA. The junction had 3 bases not matched to a gene; V was cut back by 3 bases and J by 1 base.

The V gene is TRBV7-9, the J gene TRBJ2-7; the D gene is possibly TRBD1 (6 bases). Germline CDR1 reads SEHNR; CDR2 reads FQNEAQ (reference sequence). The CDR3 loop spans 13 amino acids. Trimming stripped 6 bases from V and 7 bases from J, with 16 bases between. The CDR3 DNA follows: TGTGCCAGCAGTCCACTAAATGGACAGGAGCAGTACTTC. Encoded protein: CASSPLNGQEQYF.

The chain has TRBV10-1 and TRBJ2-1; 12 bases map to TRBD2. The V gene's germline CDR1 is WNHNN and CDR2 SYGVQD (reference sequence). The CDR3 length is 15 residues. The V segment lost 5 bases and the J segment 5 bases; nucleotides outside the gene matches: 4. The CDR3 region is CASSSSGGAHNEQFF. CDR3 in DNA: TGCGCCAGCAGTTCTAGCGGGGGGGCCCACAATGAGCAGTTCTTC.

The rearrangement links TRBV11-2 to TRBJ2-1; 9 nucleotides match TRBD2. The CDR3 contains 15 residues. CDR1 and CDR2 (germline): SGHAT, FQNNGV. Trimming took 6 bases from V and 6 from J; bases not matched to a gene: 9. The CDR3 sequence: CASRLVRGRANEQFF. DNA for the CDR3: TGTGCCAGCAGACTGGTCCGCGGGAGGGCCAATGAGCAGTTCTTC.

V is TRBV27 and J is TRBJ2-1, with 12 bases aligning to TRBD2. Germline assignment: CDR1 MNHEY and CDR2 SMNVEV (reference sequence). Trimming removed 5 bases from V and 0 bases from J; junction bases left unmatched: 11. CDR3 length: 19 residues. The CDR3 DNA reads as TGTGCCAGCAGTGAACTAGCGGGGGGCCTTTTCAGCTCCTACAATGAGCAGTTCTTC. Encoded protein: CASSELAGGLFSSYNEQFF.

The count of this clone is one. The rearrangement links TRBV5-1 to TRBJ1-6, with D possibly TRBD1 on 6 matching bases. V shed 4 bases and J shed 5 bases, with 13 bases lying between them. The CDR3 is 15 residues long. The germline CDR1 and CDR2 sequences are SGHRS and YFSETQ. CDR3 loop: CASSPRQVNNSPLHF. CDR3 nucleotides: TGCGCCAGCAGCCCTCGACAGGTCAATAATTCACCCCTCCACTTT. The complete variable domain, with remaining parts taken from reference TRBV5-1 and TRBJ1-6, reads KAGVTQTPRYLIKTRGQQVTLSCSPISGHRSVSWYQQTPGQGLQFLFEYFSETQRNKGNFPGRFSGRQFSNSRSEMNVSTLELGDSALYLCASSPRQVNNSPLHFGNGTRLTVT.

CDR3 region: CASSDGSAGQETQYF. The CDR3 coding sequence is TGCGCCAGCAGTGACGGGTCCGCGGGCCAAGAGACCCAGTACTTC. The chain combines TRBV10-1 with TRBJ2-5; a weak D match, TRBD2 (5 bases). V lost 3 bases and J 1 base, leaving 12 bases between the germline ends. Looked up from germline, CDR1 is WNHNN and CDR2 is SYGVQD (reference sequence). The length of the CDR3 is 15 residues.

The chain links TRBV11-2 to TRBJ2-7; 9 positions match TRBD2. The junction had 17 bases not matched to a gene; V was cut back by 5 bases and J by 6 bases. CDR3 size: 17 residues. CDR1 and CDR2 (germline): SGHAT, FQNNGV. In nucleotides, the CDR3 is TGTGCCAGCAGCCCCCGGATGGGTGCGGGGGGGCCTCTCGAGCAGTACTTC. Translation: CASSPRMGAGGPLEQYF.

A single count supports this clone. The chain recombines TRBV6-5 with TRBJ2-7, with TRBD2 matching 14 bases. Losses at the gene ends were 2 bases for V and 3 bases for J; bases not matched to a gene: 0. The CDR3 totals 15 residues. The germline V gene has CDR1 MNHEY and CDR2 SVGAGI. CDR3 DNA: TGTGCCAGCAGTTACGGGACTAGCGGGGGCTACGAGCAGTACTTC. Protein: CASSYGTSGGYEQYF.

The CDR3 nucleotides read TGTGCCAGCAGCAGCGGACTAGCGGTACAAGAGACCCAGTACTTC. This gives the protein CASSSGLAVQETQYF. V and J are TRBV11-3 and TRBJ2-5, with 10 nucleotides matching TRBD2. CDR1 is SGHNT, CDR2 YENEEA, per germline. V gave up 5 bases and J gave up 2 bases; unmatched junction bases: 5. The CDR3 spans 15 residues.

This chain uses TRBV5-1 with TRBJ2-7, with 11 bases identical to TRBD2. CDR1 is SGHRS and CDR2 is YFSETQ in the germline V gene. The J segment lost 4 bases and the V segment lost 4 bases, leaving 7 bases of the junction unmatched. This CDR3 contains 15 residues. In nucleotides, the CDR3 is TGCGCCAGCAGCGGTTCTAGCGGGGGGCCGTACGAGCAGTACTTC. Protein: CASSGSSGGPYEQYF.